The 31 T cell receptor beta chains below were found in one sample sequenced in a study of T cell responses to AZD1222 COVID-19 vaccine. Using immunoSEQ multiplex PCR, the repertoire was profiled, and TCRdb retains in-frame clones only, with some absent. The table shows roughly 93,000 clones, with over 85% occurring only once. The specimen comprised peripheral blood, sampled 28 days after the second AZD1222 dose. Every receptor here comes from an adult who received the AZD1222 COVID-19 vaccine.

V is TRBV4-3 and J is TRBJ1-2; D perhaps matches TRBD1 (5 bases). There are 13 residues in the CDR3. The V gene lost 0 bases and the J gene lost 3 bases, with 5 bases spanning the gap. CDR1 and CDR2 from the germline V gene are LGHNA and YSLEER. Here the CDR3 reads CASSQEGDYGYTF. Here the CDR3 DNA reads TGCGCCAGCAGCCAAGAAGGGGACTATGGCTACACCTTC.

The V gene is TRBV7-3, the J gene TRBJ2-1; 9 positions agree with TRBD2. The V gene end was trimmed by 2 bases and the J gene end by 5 bases; junction bases not matched to a gene: 4. The CDR3 loop spans 15 amino acids. Germline CDR1 reads SGHTA; CDR2 reads FQGTGA. CDR3 DNA: TGTGCCAGCAGCTTACGACAGCGGGGGGACAATGAGCAGTTCTTC. Its translation: CASSLRQRGDNEQFF.

The chain carries TRBV5-4 and TRBJ2-3; TRBD2 matches 16 bases. The V gene's germline CDR1 is SGHNT and CDR2 YYREEE (reference sequence). The trim removed 4 bases at V and 5 bases at J, leaving 7 bases unmatched. The CDR3 contains 17 residues. Here the CDR3 DNA reads TGTGCCAGCAGCCCGGGACTAGCGGGGGGGGCCGGAGATACGCAGTATTTT. Its translation: CASSPGLAGGAGDTQYF.

The chain employs TRBV11-3 and TRBJ2-7, with 7 bases fitting TRBD1. V dropped 0 bases and J dropped 0; count of bases not matched to a gene: 17. Per germline, CDR1 SGHNT and CDR2 YENEEA. CDR3 size: 20 residues. CDR3 in amino acids: CASSLDPNQTGRNSSYEQYV. CDR3 coding DNA: TGTGCCAGCAGCTTAGATCCCAACCAGACAGGGCGTAACAGCTCCTACGAGCAGTACGTC.

The chain uses TRBV7-9 and TRBJ1-4; D is undetermined. The CDR3 covers 17 residues. Trimming took 2 bases from V and 3 from J, leaving 16 bases between them. The germline V gene encodes CDR1 SEHNR and CDR2 FQNEAQ (reference sequence). This chain's CDR3 is CASSLREAQESNEKLFF. CDR3 DNA: TGTGCCAGCAGCTTAAGAGAGGCGCAGGAGTCTAATGAAAAACTGTTTTTT. The entire variable domain, with the rest obtained from reference TRBV7-9 and TRBJ1-4, is as follows: DTGVSQNPRHKITKRGQNVTFRCDPISEHNRLYWYRQTLGQGPEFLTYFQNEAQLEKSRLLSDRFSAERPKGSFSTLEIQRTEQGDSAMYLCASSLREAQESNEKLFFGSGTQLSVL.

The chain joins TRBV7-2 to TRBJ1-6; maybe TRBD1 (6 bases). Germline V lookup: CDR1 SGHTA, CDR2 FQGNSA. V was cut by 5 bases and J by 6 bases, with 8 bases left in between. This CDR3 region has 13 residues. The CDR3 DNA follows: TGTGCCAGCAGCAAACAGGGTAATTCACCCCTCCACTTT. Residues: CASSKQGNSPLHF.

The chain carries TRBV4-1 and TRBJ1-2; D perhaps matches TRBD1 (6 bases). Germline CDR1 MGHRA, CDR2 YSYEKL. V lost 1 base and J lost 4, with 13 bases in between. This CDR3 has 15 residues. The CDR3 loop is CASSQADQGSYGYTF. In nucleotides, the CDR3 is TGCGCCAGCAGCCAAGCCGATCAGGGGTCCTATGGCTACACCTTC.

V gene TRBV6-5 combines with J gene TRBJ1-2, with a possible D match to TRBD1 (5 bases). The germline V gene encodes CDR1 MNHEY and CDR2 SVGAGI. The CDR3 consists of 13 residues. The V end lost 6 bases, the J end lost 8 bases, and 16 bases lay between the germline ends. The CDR3 DNA follows: TGTGCCAGCAGGCCGGGAGGGGCTGGGGGCTACACCTTC. Protein sequence: CASRPGGAGGYTF.

The genes are TRBV4-2 and TRBJ1-3; the D gene is possibly TRBD1 (6 bases). Germline V gives CDR1 LGHNA, CDR2 YNFKEQ. The V end was cut by 0 bases, the J end by 2 bases, with 8 bases between. CDR3 size: 15 residues. The CDR3 is CASSQDPGAGNTIYF. DNA for the CDR3: TGTGCCAGCAGCCAAGATCCAGGGGCTGGAAACACCATATATTTT.

The CDR3: CSVPTWGGGDEQFF. CDR3 coding DNA: TGCAGCGTTCCCACCTGGGGAGGAGGGGATGAGCAGTTCTTC. The chain combines TRBV29-1 with TRBJ2-1, with D possibly being TRBD2 (6 bases). The CDR3 sequence is 14 residues long. Per the germline V gene, CDR1 is SQVTM and CDR2 is ANQGSEA. With 5 bases removed from V and 8 bases from J, the gap between germline ends came to 19 bases.

This CDR3 is CAWTPGETQYF. The CDR3 DNA reads as TGTGCCTGGACTCCGGGGGAGACCCAGTACTTC. The chain combines TRBV30 with TRBJ2-5; possibly TRBD2 for D (5 bases). There are 11 residues in the CDR3. In germline, CDR1 is GTSNPN, CDR2 SVGIG (reference sequence). V was trimmed by 4 bases and J by 5 bases, leaving 8 bases between them.

The chain recombines TRBV4-1 with TRBJ1-1; D remains ambiguous. The V gene lost 5 bases and the J gene lost 4 bases, with 8 bases spanning the gap. CDR3 length equals 12 residues. CDR1 MGHRA and CDR2 YSYEKL come from the germline V gene. CDR3 sequence (DNA): TGCGCCAGCAGCAAAACCGGCACTGAAGCTTTCTTT. The encoded protein is CASSKTGTEAFF.

The V gene is TRBV19, the J gene TRBJ1-1, with 7 bases matching TRBD1. After removal of 6 bases from V and 1 base from J, the junction contained 5 bases not matched to a gene. Germline CDR1 and CDR2: LNHDA and SQIVND (reference sequence). CDR3 length: 14 amino acids. The DNA of the CDR3 is TGTGCCAGTAGCAGGGACAGACGGAACACTGAAGCTTTCTTT. Its translation: CASSRDRRNTEAFF.

The chain links TRBV9 to TRBJ2-5, with D uncertain. With 2 bases removed from V and 0 bases from J, the gap between germline ends came to 5 bases. The CDR3 totals 13 residues. Per the germline V gene, CDR1 is SGDLS and CDR2 is YYNGEE. CDR3 sequence reads: CASSVSNQETQYF. As DNA, the CDR3 is TGTGCCAGCAGCGTCAGTAACCAAGAGACCCAGTACTTC.

This chain links TRBV15 with TRBJ1-5; unclear D gene. The CDR3 is 17 residues long. Germline V CDR1 and CDR2: LNHNV, YYDKDF (reference sequence). The V and J ends lost 1 base and 3 bases respectively, with 16 bases between them. The CDR3 protein is CATSRGGGDGSNQPQHF. CDR3 bases: TGTGCCACCAGCAGAGGGGGAGGCGACGGATCCAATCAGCCCCAGCATTTT.

As to this clone: Lacking the conserved final phenylalanine or tryptophan, this CDR3 likely reflects a read error. The rearrangement joins TRBV15 to TRBJ1-2, with D possibly TRBD1 on 6 matching bases. Trimming took off 5 bases at V and 7 bases at J, with 14 bases between the two ends. This CDR3 has 13 amino acids. The germline CDR1 and CDR2 sequences are LNHNV and YYDKDF (reference sequence). CDR3: CATSARTEPGYTL. CDR3 DNA: TGTGCCACCAGCGCCCGGACAGAGCCTGGCTACACCTTA.

The rearrangement links TRBV19 to TRBJ2-7; no clear D. Germline V CDR1 and CDR2: LNHDA, SQIVND (reference sequence). V was shortened by 2 bases and J by 0 bases, with 17 bases between the two germline ends. The CDR3 length is 17 residues. The CDR3 loop is CASSIKLSQTGSYEQYF. Here the CDR3 DNA reads TGTGCCAGTAGTATAAAGCTGAGTCAAACGGGCTCCTACGAGCAGTACTTC.

The rearrangement uses TRBV30 and TRBJ1-4, with a tentative D call TRBD1 (5 bases). CDR3 length equals 12 residues. Germline V gene data show CDR1 as GTSNPN and CDR2 as SVGIG (reference sequence). Trimming cost V 4 bases and J 3 bases, with 6 bases left between them. Here the CDR3 reads CAWKGSNEKLFF. CDR3 nucleotide sequence: TGTGCCTGGAAGGGGTCTAATGAAAAACTGTTTTTT.

In this sample, this clone turned up a few times. The chain is built from TRBV11-2 and TRBJ2-1; 10 positions agree with TRBD2. The CDR3 consists of 16 residues. In germline, CDR1 is SGHAT, CDR2 FQNNGV. V lost 3 bases and J lost 4; bases outside the gene matches: 6. The CDR3 DNA reads as TGTGCCAGCAGCTTTATAGCGGGGGGCCCTTACAATGAGCAGTTCTTC. It yields the protein CASSFIAGGPYNEQFF.

The rearrangement joins TRBV11-3 to TRBJ1-6, with D perhaps matching TRBD1 (6 bases). Germline CDR1 and CDR2: SGHNT and YENEEA. CDR3 size: 16 residues. The V gene lost 5 bases and the J gene lost 6 bases, with 17 bases spanning the gap. For the CDR3, the DNA is TGTGCCAGCAGCGCACTGGACAGAAGCCGTAATTCACCCCTCCACTTT. Translated, it gives CASSALDRSRNSPLHF.

The chain joins TRBV5-6 to TRBJ2-5; D possibly corresponds to TRBD1 (5 bases). The V gene's germline CDR1 is SGHDT and CDR2 YYEEEE. V lost 4 bases and J 1 base, leaving 17 bases between the germline ends. The CDR3 length is 16 residues. The CDR3: CASSLGVTGPQETQYF. The CDR3 DNA reads as TGTGCCAGCAGCCTAGGAGTCACAGGCCCCCAAGAGACCCAGTACTTC.

The chain employs TRBV6-1 and TRBJ1-2, with D hard to call. The CDR3 consists of 15 residues. Germline V gene lookup returns CDR1 MNHNS and CDR2 SASEGT. Trimming pared 2 bases from V and 4 bases from J, leaving 14 bases between. DNA for the CDR3: TGTGCCAGCAGTGAACGGGGATCCTTAGTCTATGGCTACACCTTC. Its translation is CASSERGSLVYGYTF.

The V and J genes are TRBV6-1 and TRBJ1-2; D is uncertain. Deletions cut 1 base from V and 2 bases from J, with 8 bases between. The CDR3 runs to 14 residues. Germline V gene data show CDR1 as MNHNS and CDR2 as SASEGT. The CDR3 sequence is CASSEEVSNYGYTF. Here the CDR3 DNA reads TGTGCCAGCAGTGAAGAGGTCAGCAACTATGGCTACACCTTC.

This sequence joins TRBV7-3 and TRBJ2-7, with TRBD2 matching over 9 bases. The CDR3 has 16 residues. Germline V gene data show CDR1 as SGHTA and CDR2 as FQGTGA. V was pared by 5 bases and J by 4 bases, with 12 bases of the junction left unmatched. The CDR3 here is CASSATSRLAAYEQYV. The CDR3 DNA is TGTGCCAGCAGCGCAACCTCCCGACTAGCGGCTTACGAGCAGTACGTC.

V usage is TRBV3-1 (or the pseudogene TRBV3-2) and J usage is TRBJ1-6; unclear D gene. The CDR3 is 12 residues long. From germline, CDR1 is LGHDT and CDR2 YNNKEL (reference sequence). The ends were cut back, 1 base at V and 10 bases at J, with 5 bases in the middle. The chain's CDR3 is CASSQAQSPLHF. CDR3 bases: TGTGCCAGCAGCCAAGCGCAATCACCCCTCCACTTT.

The chain joins TRBV4-1 to TRBJ1-2; D perhaps matches TRBD1 (6 bases). This CDR3 comprises 18 residues. Germline V gives CDR1 MGHRA, CDR2 YSYEKL. V was cut by 0 bases and J by 4 bases, with 21 bases left in between. The CDR3 region has the DNA TGCGCCAGCAGCCAAGAGCCGGGGGCGCTTTTGGGATCCTATGGCTACACCTTC. Its translation is CASSQEPGALLGSYGYTF.

The rearrangement joins TRBV19 to TRBJ2-3, with D uncertain. Deletions cut 3 bases from V and 0 bases from J, with 4 bases between. In germline, CDR1 is LNHDA, CDR2 SQIVND (reference sequence). The CDR3 sequence is 13 residues long. In nucleotides, the CDR3 is TGTGCCAGTAGTATGGGGAGCACAGATACGCAGTATTTT. Encoded protein: CASSMGSTDTQYF.

V is TRBV6-5 and J is TRBJ2-1; TRBD2 agrees at 8 bases. Germline V gene data show CDR1 as MNHEY and CDR2 as SVGAGI. V was clipped by 4 bases and J by 2 bases; unmatched bases: 7. The CDR3 contains 16 residues. The CDR3 DNA follows: TGTGCCAGCAGTTTGATCGGGGGGGATACCTACAATGAGCAGTTCTTC. Encoded protein: CASSLIGGDTYNEQFF.

CDR3: CASSLVPGQKLFF. DNA of the CDR3: TGTGCCAGCAGTTTGGTTCCCGGGCAGAAACTGTTTTTT. The chain is built from TRBV12-3 or TRBV12-4 and TRBJ1-4; D not certain. The CDR3 is 13 amino acids. With 3 bases removed from V and 11 bases from J, the gap between germline ends came to 13 bases.

This chain uses TRBV11-2 with TRBJ2-3; the D is unclear. The CDR3 spans 12 residues. CDR1 SGHAT and CDR2 FQNNGV come from the germline V gene. V lost 8 bases and J 4 bases, leaving 10 bases between the germline ends. CDR3: CASVEISDTQYF. The CDR3 DNA reads as TGTGCCAGCGTGGAAATCTCAGATACGCAGTATTTT.

The chain couples TRBV6-2 or TRBV6-3 to TRBJ2-4; the D is unclear. The germline CDR1 and CDR2 sequences are MNHEY and SVGEGT. The CDR3 has 12 residues. V shed 0 bases and J shed 7 bases, with 4 bases lying between them. CDR3 bases: TGTGCCAGCAGTTACTCGAGCAACATTCAGTACTTC. Protein product: CASSYSSNIQYF.